This T cell receptor beta chain was profiled in a study of T cell responses to AZD1222 COVID-19 vaccine. Study results and limitations: The reported proportion of spike-specific TCRs targeting unmutated variant regions was nearly half.

The assay was immunoSEQ multiplex PCR, and TCRdb's table has in-frame clones only and misses some. In the table there are 130,000 or so clones, 75% to 95% of which are singletons. A note on this clone: The antigen is unknown.

CDR1 MDHEN and CDR2 SYDVKM come from the germline V gene. This CDR3 is built from 13 residues. J lost 13 bases, V lost 3 bases, and 10 bases had no gene match. The sequences come from peripheral blood, collected on day 0 of AZD1222 vaccination. The chain joins TRBV28 to TRBJ1-2; 8 nucleotides line up with TRBD1. The sequence was collected from an adult in good health. The chain's CDR3 is CASSFYGQGRGTF. The CDR3 DNA reads TGTGCCAGCAGTTTTTACGGACAGGGACGAGGCACCTTC.